This T cell receptor beta chain was profiled in a study of control samples from healthy donors and cancer patients (dated by TCRdb to 2018 to 2021). The receptor library was made with the immunoSEQ multiplex PCR assay. TCRdb re-hosts the immuneACCESS table, in-frame sequences only. Its copies lack some clones; in the studies checked, an unresolved V gene accounts for under half of them, and the cause for the rest is not known. Present in this sample are more than 50,000 clones, 65% to 90% of which were seen just once. Clones ranked in the top ten supply 5% to 6.5% of the sample. V drops 0 bases and J drops 5 bases, leaving 14 bases in between. The CDR3 runs 15 residues from the cysteine to the phenylalanine. Only the CDR3 region is kept as DNA, spanning 45 bases read in frame from base 1. CDR1 LGHNA and CDR2 YSLEER are derived from the germline V gene. Regarding this clone: Its specific antigen is unknown. No much larger clonotype is one base removed from it; base qualities were not supplied.

The sample consisted of blood. This clonotype was obtained from a man aged 35-49 years in good health. The sequence joins TRBV4-3 to TRBJ2-7; the D gene is perhaps TRBD1, on 6 matching bases. The CDR3 protein is CASSQETGAPNEQYF. The bases read TGCGCCAGCAGCCAAGAGACAGGAGCCCCCAACGAGCAGTACTTC.